This T cell receptor (beta chain) is drawn from a study of blood T cell repertoires in COVID-19. Overall study: Specimens from acute and convalescent COVID-19 originated in the United States, Italy and Spain.

The CDR3 loop spans 15 amino acids. Germline values: CDR1 SGHVS, CDR2 FNYEAQ. V lost 1 base and J lost 1; bases outside the gene matches: 1. As processed by the authors: Amplification of reference gene primers was used by the study to estimate nucleated cell counts. Repertoires were generated with immunoSEQ multiplex PCR, while TCRdb's copy carries only in-frame clones and drops some. The V and J calls and clone size are taken from that table; D and trimming were inferred from the DNA. This sample has over 250,000 clones; 85% to 90% occur once, and the top ten carry 6.3%. Enrolment of Seattle patients took place during active infection, and they were followed longitudinally.

This TCR was recovered from a woman aged 45-60 years with COVID-19, enrolled during active disease. The V and J genes are TRBV7-6 and TRBJ2-1, with 7 positions matching TRBD1. Sequenced: peripheral blood. In DNA form, the CDR3 reads TGTGCCAGCAGCTTAGTCAGGGGGTCCTACAATGAGCAGTTCTTC. Protein sequence: CASSLVRGSYNEQFF.